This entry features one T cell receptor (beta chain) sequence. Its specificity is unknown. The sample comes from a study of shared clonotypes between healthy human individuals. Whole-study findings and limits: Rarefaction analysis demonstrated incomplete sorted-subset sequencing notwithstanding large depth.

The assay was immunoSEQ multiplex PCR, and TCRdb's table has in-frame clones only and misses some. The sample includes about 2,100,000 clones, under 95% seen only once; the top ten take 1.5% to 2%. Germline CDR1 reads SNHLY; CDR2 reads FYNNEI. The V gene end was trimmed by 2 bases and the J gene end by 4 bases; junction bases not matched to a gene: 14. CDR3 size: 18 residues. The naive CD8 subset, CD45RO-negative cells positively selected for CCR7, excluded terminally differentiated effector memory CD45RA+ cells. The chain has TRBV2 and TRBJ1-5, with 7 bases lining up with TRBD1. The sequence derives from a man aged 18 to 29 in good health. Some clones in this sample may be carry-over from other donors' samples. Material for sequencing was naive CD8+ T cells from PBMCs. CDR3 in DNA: TGTGCCAGCAGTGAAATCCAGTCCAGGACAGGAAGAAATCAGCCCCAGCATTTT. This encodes CASSEIQSRTGRNQPQHF. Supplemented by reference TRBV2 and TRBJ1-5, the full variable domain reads EPEVTQTPSHQVTQMGQEVILRCVPISNHLYFYWYRQILGQKVEFLVSFYNNEISEKSEIFDDQFSVERPDGSNFTLKIRSTKLEDSAMYFCASSEIQSRTGRNQPQHFGDGTRLSIL.